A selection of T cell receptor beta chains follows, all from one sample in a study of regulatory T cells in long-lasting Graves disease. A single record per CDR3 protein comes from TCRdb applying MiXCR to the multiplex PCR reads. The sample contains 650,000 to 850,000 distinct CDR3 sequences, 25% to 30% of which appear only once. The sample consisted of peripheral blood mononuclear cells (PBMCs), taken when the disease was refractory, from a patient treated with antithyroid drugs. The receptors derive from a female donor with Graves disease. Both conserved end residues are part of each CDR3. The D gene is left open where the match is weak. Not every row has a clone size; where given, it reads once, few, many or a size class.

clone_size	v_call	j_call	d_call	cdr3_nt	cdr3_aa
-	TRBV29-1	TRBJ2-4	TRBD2	TGCAGCGTTCGGCAACTAGCGAAACTAGCCAAAAACATTCAGTACTTC	CSVRQLAKLAKNIQYF
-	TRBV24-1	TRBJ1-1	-	TGTGCCACCAGTGACCCTCCCGGTGAAGCTTTCTTT	CATSDPPGEAFF
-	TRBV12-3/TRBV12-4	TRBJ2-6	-	TGTGCCAGCAGTACCACGGTCCCATCTGGGGCCAACGTCCTGACTTTC	CASSTTVPSGANVLTF
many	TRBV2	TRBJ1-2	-	TGTGCCAGCAGACTGACAGGTGGTAATGGCTACACCTTC	CASRLTGGNGYTF
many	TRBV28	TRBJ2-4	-	TGTGCCAGCAGCCGCATAGCCAAAAACATTCAGTACTTC	CASSRIAKNIQYF
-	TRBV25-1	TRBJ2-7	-	TGTGCCAGCAGTGAGCACGGGGGCCAGGGGACCTACGAGCAGTACTTC	CASSEHGGQGTYEQYF
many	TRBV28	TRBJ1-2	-	TGTGCCAGCAGTACACAGGCGGGCTACACCTTC	CASSTQAGYTF
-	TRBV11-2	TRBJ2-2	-	TGTGCCAGCAGCTACGGCAGGAGTTTCGGGGAGCTGTTTTTT	CASSYGRSFGELFF
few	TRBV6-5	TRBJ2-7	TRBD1	TGTGCCAGCAGTTACGGGACAGGGACCTACGAGCAGTACTTC	CASSYGTGTYEQYF
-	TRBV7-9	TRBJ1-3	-	TGTGCCAGCAGCTTAGCGTCAGGGGCTGGTGGAAACACCATATATTTT	CASSLASGAGGNTIYF
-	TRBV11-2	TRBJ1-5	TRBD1	TGTGCCAGCAGCTTAGGAAGGGGGCTAAATCAGCCCCAGCATTTT	CASSLGRGLNQPQHF
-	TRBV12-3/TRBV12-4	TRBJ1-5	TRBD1	TGTGCCACTGCCGGGACAGGGTTCTCGGTGGGGCAGCCCCAGCATTTT	CATAGTGFSVGQPQHF
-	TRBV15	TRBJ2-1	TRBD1	TGTGCCACCAGCAGAAAAACAGGGGACAATGAGCAGTTCTTC	CATSRKTGDNEQFF
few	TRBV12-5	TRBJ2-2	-	TGTGCTAGTGGTTTGTCCAGGGGTGTCACCGGGGAGCTGTTTTTT	CASGLSRGVTGELFF
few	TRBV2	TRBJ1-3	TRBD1	TGTGCCAGCAGAAGAGGACAGGGGGAGCAAGCTGGAAACACCATATATTTT	CASRRGQGEQAGNTIYF
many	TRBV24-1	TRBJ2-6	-	TGTGCCACCAGTGACCCCCTGAGGGCCAACGTCCTGACTTTC	CATSDPLRANVLTF
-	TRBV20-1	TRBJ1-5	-	TGCAGTGCAAAGGTTCCATTTTACCAGCCCCAGCATTTT	CSAKVPFYQPQHF
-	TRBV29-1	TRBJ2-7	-	TGCAGCGCCATGAGGTCTATTGAGGGTTCCTACGAGCAGTACTTC	CSAMRSIEGSYEQYF
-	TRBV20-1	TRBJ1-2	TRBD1	TGCAGTGCTAGAAAGACAGGGGTTAATGGCTACACCTTC	CSARKTGVNGYTF
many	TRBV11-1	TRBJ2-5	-	TGTGCCAGCAGCCAAGGACGGATCCAAGAGACCCAGTACTTC	CASSQGRIQETQYF
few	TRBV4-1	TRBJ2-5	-	TGCGCCAGCAGCCAAGAGTTTAGCATCCCCCTCCAAGAGACCCAGTACTTC	CASSQEFSIPLQETQYF
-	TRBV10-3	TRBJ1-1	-	TGTGCCATCAGTGTTGGGGGGCCCGCGGGTGAAGCTTTCTTT	CAISVGGPAGEAFF
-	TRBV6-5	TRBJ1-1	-	TGTGCCAGCAGTTACCAAGGGGAGAACACTGAAGCTTTCTTT	CASSYQGENTEAFF
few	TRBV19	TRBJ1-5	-	TGTGCCAGTAGTATCCGAGGTCTGGGGGCCAGCAATCAGCCCCAGCATTTT	CASSIRGLGASNQPQHF
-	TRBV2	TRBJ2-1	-	TGTGCCAGCAGTGAGGATCGGCACAATGAGCAGTTCTTC	CASSEDRHNEQFF
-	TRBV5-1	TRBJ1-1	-	TGCGCCAGCAGCTTGGTCGGGACCTTGAACACTGAAGCTTTCTTT	CASSLVGTLNTEAFF
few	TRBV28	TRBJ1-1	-	TGTGCCAGCAGTTTAAGGGGGGCGCGAACTGAAGCTTTCTTT	CASSLRGARTEAFF
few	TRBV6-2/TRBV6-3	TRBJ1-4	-	TGTGCCAGCAAAACGAATGAAAAACTGTTTTTT	CASKTNEKLFF
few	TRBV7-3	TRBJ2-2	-	TGTGCCACCGGACTAGGGGGCACCGGGGAGCTGTTTTTT	CATGLGGTGELFF
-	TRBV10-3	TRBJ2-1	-	TGTGCCATCAGTGAGTCGATCCTCGCGGGCCGTTCCTACAATGAGCAGTTCTTC	CAISESILAGRSYNEQFF
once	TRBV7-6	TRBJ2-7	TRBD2	TGTGCCAGCAGCTTAGAGACAGGTGGGACTAGAGACTACGAGCAGTACTTC	CASSLETGGTRDYEQYF
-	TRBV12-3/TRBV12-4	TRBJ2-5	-	TGTGCCAGCAGGACGGGGCTCCAGGCACAGGAGACCCAGTACTTC	CASRTGLQAQETQYF
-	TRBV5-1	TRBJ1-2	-	TGCGCCAGCAGCTTGGTAGGGGCGGAGAGGGGCTACACCTTC	CASSLVGAERGYTF
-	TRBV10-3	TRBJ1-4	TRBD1	TGTGCCATCAGTGGGACAGGAGGAGCTGAAAAACTGTTTTTT	CAISGTGGAEKLFF
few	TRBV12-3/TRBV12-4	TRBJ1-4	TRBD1	TGTGCCAGCAGTTTAGGTAGCAGGGGGCGGGTGGAAAAACTGTTTTTT	CASSLGSRGRVEKLFF
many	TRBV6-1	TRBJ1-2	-	TGTGCCAGTTCTCGCCTTAATGATTATGGCTACACCTTC	CASSRLNDYGYTF
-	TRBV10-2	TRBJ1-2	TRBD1	TGCGCCAGCACTGCAGGGGGCGGCTATGACTACACCTTC	CASTAGGGYDYTF
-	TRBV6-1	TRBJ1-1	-	TGTGCCAGCAGAGGGGCCGTGGGGGGCCAGGGCCGGGGAGCTTTCTTT	CASRGAVGGQGRGAFF
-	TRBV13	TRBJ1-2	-	TGTGCCAGCAGCTCCCGCCCCCTGGACAGACGGTATGGCTACACCTTC	CASSSRPLDRRYGYTF
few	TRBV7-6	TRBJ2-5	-	TGTGCCAGCAGCTTCCCAAGGAGTTCTAGCAGTAAGACCCAGTACTTC	CASSFPRSSSSKTQYF
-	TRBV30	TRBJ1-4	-	TGTGCCTGGAGTGGGGGTTACGGAGAAAAACTGTTTTTT	CAWSGGYGEKLFF
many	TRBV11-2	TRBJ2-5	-	TGTGCCAGCACCCGCACAGGAGGGTTCGGGGAGACCCAGTACTTC	CASTRTGGFGETQYF
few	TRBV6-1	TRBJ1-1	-	TGTGCCAGCAGTGAAGGGGCAGCTTTGCCTGAAGCTTTCTTT	CASSEGAALPEAFF
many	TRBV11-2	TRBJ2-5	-	TGTGCCAGCAGCGCCTTTGAGGGGGGCCAAGAGACCCAGTACTTC	CASSAFEGGQETQYF
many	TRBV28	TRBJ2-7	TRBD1	TGTGCCAGCAGCCCCGGGACAGGGAACGAGCAGTACTTC	CASSPGTGNEQYF
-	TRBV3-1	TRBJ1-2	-	TGTGCCAGCAGCCAGGGACGGGGGAACTATGGCTACACCTTC	CASSQGRGNYGYTF
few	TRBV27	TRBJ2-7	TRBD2	TGTGCCAGCAGTCCTACTAGCGGGGTTAACACCTACGAGCAGTACTTC	CASSPTSGVNTYEQYF
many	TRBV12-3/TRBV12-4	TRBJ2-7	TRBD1	TGTGCCAGCAGTTTAGATGTCTCCGGGACAGGCCACTACGAGCAGTACTTC	CASSLDVSGTGHYEQYF
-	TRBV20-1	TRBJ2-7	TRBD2	TGCAGTGCGGGGGCCCGGGGGGGCGTCTACGAGCAGTACTTC	CSAGARGGVYEQYF
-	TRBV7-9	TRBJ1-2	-	TGTGCCAGCAGCTTAGATAGCGGGACGGATGGCTACACCTTC	CASSLDSGTDGYTF
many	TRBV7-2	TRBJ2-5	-	TGTGCCAGCAGCTTAGAGGGGGGTGGCAGACAGACCCAGTACTTC	CASSLEGGGRQTQYF
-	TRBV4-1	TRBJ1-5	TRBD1	TGCGCCAGCAGCCAAGAATCTGGGACAGGGAGAAATCAGCCCCAGCATTTT	CASSQESGTGRNQPQHF
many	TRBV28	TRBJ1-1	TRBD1	TGTGCCAGCAGTCAGTGGCAGGGGGGCACTGAAGCTTTCTTT	CASSQWQGGTEAFF
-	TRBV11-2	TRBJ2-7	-	TGTGCCAGCAGCGAGGGGCCATCCTACGAGCAGTACTTC	CASSEGPSYEQYF
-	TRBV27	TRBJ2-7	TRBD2	TGTGCCAGCAGTTTAGTCCCGGGACTACAGTACGAGCAGTACTTC	CASSLVPGLQYEQYF